This TCR beta chain was recorded in a study of blood T cell repertoires in COVID-19 (dated by TCRdb to the early 2020s). A note on the overall study: Samples from collaborators originated in the United States, Italy and Spain and spanned both the acute and convalescent phases of COVID-19. Nearly every sample came with metadata listing a de-identified subject ID, COVID-19 status, age in years and sex. The samples were drawn from the first 160 participants of the ongoing ImmuneRACE study and from 950 to 1,500 subjects provided by 6 global collaborators. The material from the prospective study consisted of cDNA or gDNA derived from T cells, B-cell-depleted T cells, or PBMCs. The repertoires were made available in a free public database intended to serve as a resource for research on the immune response to SARS-CoV-2. Where available, HLA class I and class II types were obtained from metadata supplied by the sample provider rather than from assay-based typing. Deeply sampled blood TCRbeta repertoires from subjects exposed to, actively infected with, or recovered from COVID-19 were included in the dataset.

Summary of the overall study and its limitations: The amount of clinical and demographic metadata varied by source and participant and was provided uncurated.

TCRbeta CDR3 regions were amplified from genomic DNA using the immunoSEQ Assay, a bias-controlled multiplex PCR. The authors' pipeline ran thus. The number of nucleated cells in each sample was estimated from the amplification of reference gene primers within the assay. To quantify the absolute abundance of each unique TCRbeta CDR3 rearrangement, sequence reads were collapsed and filtered. For each sample, productive Simpson clonality was calculated as the square root of Simpson's diversity index across productive rearrangements. This is the immuneACCESS table as TCRdb keeps it, with only in-frame sequences that have V and J called. A part of the clones is gone; compared with another copy, unresolved V genes explain less than half, and the rest is unexplained. The V and J calls and clone size are taken from that table; D and trimming were inferred from the DNA. Counted in this sample were some 400,000 clones; about 90% of them appeared once. Clones ranked in the top ten supply around 7% of the sample.

Turning to this clone: Which antigen it targets is not known. Base qualities are not at hand, and no much larger clone is one base apart.

Whole blood was collected in K2EDTA tubes by collaborating institutions according to the institutions' own protocols. Collaborator samples were shipped for TCRbeta analysis as frozen whole blood, isolated PBMCs, or DNA extracted from either sample type. CDR1 and CDR2 are read off the germline V gene as SGHTS and YDEGEE. V is reduced by 0 bases and J by 2 bases, leaving a spacing of 12 bases between them. The CDR3 measures 15 amino acids from cysteine to phenylalanine. The read is trimmed to its CDR3 DNA, 45 bases read in frame from base 1. The chain links TRBV5-8 with TRBJ2-7; the D region possibly corresponds to TRBD1 (6 bases align). The sequence derives from a man aged 18-30 years with active or convalescent COVID-19. The material sequenced was peripheral blood. The CDR3: CASSLGDRRPYEQYF. The nucleotide sequence reads as follows: TGTGCCAGCAGCTTGGGTGACAGGCGGCCCTACGAGCAGTACTTC.